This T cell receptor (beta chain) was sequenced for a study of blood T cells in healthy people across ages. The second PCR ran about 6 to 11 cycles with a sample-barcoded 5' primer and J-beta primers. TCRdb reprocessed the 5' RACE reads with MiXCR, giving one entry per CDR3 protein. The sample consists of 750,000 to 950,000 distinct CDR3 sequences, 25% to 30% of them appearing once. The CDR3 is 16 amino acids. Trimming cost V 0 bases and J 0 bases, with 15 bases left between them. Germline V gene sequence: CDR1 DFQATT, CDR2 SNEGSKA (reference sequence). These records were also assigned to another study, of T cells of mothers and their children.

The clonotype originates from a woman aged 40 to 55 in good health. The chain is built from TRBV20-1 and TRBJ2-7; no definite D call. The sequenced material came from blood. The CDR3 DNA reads TGCAGTGCTAGAGATTTAGGAAGATCGGTCTCCTACGAGCAGTACTTC. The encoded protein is CSARDLGRSVSYEQYF.